The 25 T cell receptor beta chains given below trace back to one sample, sequenced in a study of neurological immune-mediated disorders. TCRdb called the 5' RACE reads again in MiXCR, with one record for every CDR3 protein. The sample records about 35,000 distinct CDR3 sequences, around 6.8% being singletons. The sequencing input was PBMCs. Receptor source: a woman in her forties in good health.

In this sample, this clonotype turned up many times. The J gene is TRBJ1-2, the V gene TRBV10-3; possible D gene TRBD1, 5 bases. The V gene lost 6 bases and the J gene lost 6 bases, with 14 bases spanning the gap. CDR3 length: 13 residues. From germline, CDR1 is ENHRY and CDR2 SYGVKD. In nucleotides, the CDR3 is TGTGCCATCAGGTCAACAGGATTTGATGGCTACACCTTC. Translation: CAIRSTGFDGYTF.

This clonotype came up many times. The chain recombines TRBV3-1 with TRBJ1-5; 9 bases line up with TRBD1. With 4 bases clipped from V and 3 bases from J, the junction kept 4 bases outside the gene matches. Germline V gives CDR1 LGHDT, CDR2 YNNKEL (reference sequence). The CDR3 has 15 residues. The CDR3 DNA is TGTGCCAGCAGCCTTGGGACAGGGTCCAATCAGCCCCAGCATTTT. Protein sequence: CASSLGTGSNQPQHF.

This clonotype was recorded many times. CDR3 amino acids: CASSAGTLQETQYF. The CDR3 DNA reads TGTGCCAGCAGCGCAGGGACTCTACAAGAGACCCAGTACTTC. This rearrangement joins TRBV7-3 to TRBJ2-5; D may be TRBD2 (6 bases). V dropped 5 bases and J dropped 2 bases, with 12 bases sitting between them. Germline CDR1 and CDR2: SGHTA and FQGTGA. The CDR3 contains 14 residues. Full variable domain (outside the CDR3, taken from reference TRBV7-3 and TRBJ2-5): GAGVSQTPSNKVTEKGKYVELRCDPISGHTALYWYRQSLGQGPEFLIYFQGTGAADDSGLPNDRFFAVRPEGSVSTLKIQRTERGDSAVYLCASSAGTLQETQYFGPGTRLLVL.

This clonotype occurred many times. This sequence joins TRBV4-1 and TRBJ2-2, with 7 nucleotides matching TRBD1. The CDR3 runs to 17 residues. J was trimmed by 6 bases and V by 1 base; bases with no gene match: 11. Germline-derived CDR1 and CDR2 are MGHRA and YSYEKL. The DNA for the CDR3 is TGCGCCAGCAGCCAAGGAATCGTAAAGGGGGCGTCCGGGGAGCTGTTTTTT. Its protein is CASSQGIVKGASGELFF.

This clonotype was counted many times. The chain couples TRBV12-3 or TRBV12-4 to TRBJ2-5; 8 bases match TRBD1. The CDR3 covers 14 residues. J lost 6 bases, V lost 5 bases, and 8 bases had no gene match. This CDR3 reads CASSQTGVQKTQYF. The CDR3, as DNA: TGTGCCAGCAGTCAGACAGGGGTGCAAAAGACCCAGTACTTC.

This clonotype has at least ten counts. The chain recombines TRBV5-1 with TRBJ1-4; tentative D call: TRBD1 (6 bases). Deletions cut 1 base from V and 2 bases from J, with 12 bases between. Germline V CDR1 and CDR2: SGHRS, YFSETQ. CDR3 size: 16 residues. Written as DNA, the CDR3 is TGCGCCAGCAGCTTGAGGGGGGGAAGGACTAATGAAAAACTGTTTTTT. Its protein is CASSLRGGRTNEKLFF.

Ten or more counts support this clonotype. The chain is built from TRBV7-8 and TRBJ1-5; D is undetermined. V lost 0 bases, J lost 0 bases, and 6 bases lay in between. The CDR3 covers 15 residues. Germline loops: CDR1 SGHVS, CDR2 FQNEAQ. The CDR3 loop reads CASSLAPDSNQPQHF. The CDR3, as DNA: TGTGCCAGCAGCTTAGCGCCAGATAGCAATCAGCCCCAGCATTTT.

This clonotype has ten or more counts. The V call is TRBV11-2, the J call TRBJ2-1; tentatively, D is TRBD2 (6 bases). Germline CDR1 is SGHAT and CDR2 is FQNNGV. Trimming pared 5 bases from V and 4 bases from J, leaving 15 bases between. This CDR3 is built from 15 residues. CDR3 coding DNA: TGTGCCAGCAGCCGAAGTAGCGGAGATTACAATGAGCAGTTCTTC. Protein product: CASSRSSGDYNEQFF.

At least ten counts were recorded for this clonotype. The V gene is TRBV5-1, the J gene TRBJ2-7; no reliable D call. The germline CDR1 and CDR2 sequences are SGHRS and YFSETQ. This CDR3 is 12 amino acids long. V was pared by 4 bases and J by 0 bases, with 5 bases between. The CDR3 loop reads CASSPPSYEQYF. In nucleotides, the CDR3 is TGCGCCAGCAGCCCGCCCTCCTACGAGCAGTACTTC.

This clonotype was observed many times. The rearrangement uses TRBV7-2 and TRBJ2-2; unclear D gene. Trimming cost V 0 bases and J 4 bases, with 12 bases left between them. Germline lookup yields CDR1 SGHTA and CDR2 FQGNSA. The CDR3 length is 16 residues. The CDR3 DNA is TGTGCCAGCAGCTTAGCTGAAGTACGCCTCACCGGGGAGCTGTTTTTT. This encodes CASSLAEVRLTGELFF.

The sample holds many counts of this clonotype. The rearrangement uses TRBV20-1 and TRBJ1-6, with D unclear. V was shortened by 4 bases and J by 6 bases, with 7 bases between the two germline ends. CDR3 length: 12 residues. Per the germline V gene, CDR1 is DFQATT and CDR2 is SNEGSKA (reference sequence). The CDR3 nucleotides read TGCAGTGCTAAGGAGGGTAATTCACCCCTCCACTTT. Its protein is CSAKEGNSPLHF.

The table lists this clonotype with many counts. This chain links TRBV5-1 with TRBJ2-2; no firm D call. The CDR3 extends over 13 amino acids. V was cut by 0 bases and J by 7 bases, with 7 bases left in between. Germline V gene sequence: CDR1 SGHRS, CDR2 YFSETQ. The CDR3 is CASSLENGGELFF. CDR3 nucleotide sequence: TGCGCCAGCAGCTTGGAGAATGGCGGGGAGCTGTTTTTT.

This clonotype was recorded only once. A read error is possible here, since a much larger clone lies one base away. CDR3 region: CASSLMSGKGETQYF. The CDR3 DNA is TGTGCCAGCAGTTTAATGAGCGGAAAAGGGGAGACCCAGTACTTC. This chain connects TRBV28 to TRBJ2-5, with a tentative D call TRBD2 (5 bases). CDR3 length equals 15 residues. V lost 2 bases, J lost 5 bases, and 15 bases lay in between. CDR1 is MDHEN, CDR2 SYDVKM, per germline.

This clonotype was seen repeatedly, ten times or more. The chain is built from TRBV5-1 and TRBJ1-1, with D hard to call. CDR1 is SGHRS and CDR2 is YFSETQ in the germline V gene. This CDR3 comprises 16 residues. The V end lost 5 bases, the J end lost 4 bases, and 21 bases lay between the germline ends. CDR3 nucleotide sequence: TGCGCCAGCAGGGGTCGGGTTAACTGGGCAAGCACTGAAGCTTTCTTT. Its protein product is CASRGRVNWASTEAFF.

In its sample, this clonotype was seen many times. This chain's CDR3 is CSARMGTITYEQYF. The DNA of the CDR3 is TGCAGTGCTAGAATGGGGACTATAACGTACGAGCAGTACTTC. This chain joins TRBV20-1 and TRBJ2-7; 7 nucleotides agree with TRBD2. The germline gives CDR1 DFQATT, CDR2 SNEGSKA (reference sequence). V shed 2 bases, J shed 4 bases, and the junction held 8 bases outside the gene matches. The CDR3 totals 14 residues.

This clonotype is medium-sized in the sample. This chain connects TRBV12-3 or TRBV12-4 to TRBJ2-7; D is unclear. The CDR3 runs 14 residues. V was pared by 6 bases and J by 2 bases, with 14 bases between. CDR3 residues: CASSRSPVTYEQYV. The CDR3 DNA is TGTGCCAGCAGCCGATCCCCGGTTACCTACGAGCAGTACGTC.

Many counts were recorded for this clonotype. This chain links TRBV20-1 with TRBJ2-1, with 14 nucleotides matching TRBD2. This CDR3 has 17 residues. V shed 0 bases, J shed 5 bases, and the junction held 6 bases outside the gene matches. The germline V gene has CDR1 DFQATT and CDR2 SNEGSKA (reference sequence). CDR3 residues: CSARDRLAGGSDNEQFF. CDR3 DNA: TGCAGTGCTAGAGACAGACTAGCGGGAGGGAGCGACAATGAGCAGTTCTTC.

In its sample, this clonotype was seen many times. This chain joins TRBV5-4 and TRBJ2-1; TRBD2 matches 14 bases. The CDR3 length is 14 residues. Germline V gene lookup returns CDR1 SGHNT and CDR2 YYREEE (reference sequence). V dropped 3 bases and J dropped 12; count of bases not matched to a gene: 5. The CDR3 protein is CASSSGTSGRGQFF. The CDR3 DNA reads as TGTGCCAGCAGCTCCGGGACTAGCGGGAGAGGGCAGTTCTTC.

In this sample, this clonotype turned up many times. V usage is TRBV6-6 and J usage is TRBJ1-6; 7 bases map to TRBD1. Germline lookup yields CDR1 MNHNY and CDR2 SVGAGI (reference sequence). The CDR3 is 13 residues long. The V and J ends lost 5 bases and 9 bases, in that order; junction bases with no gene match: 4. The CDR3 DNA sequence: TGTGCCAGCAGTACAGGGGTAGTTTCACCCCTCCACTTT. It is translated as CASSTGVVSPLHF.

Ten or more counts support this clonotype. This chain connects TRBV20-1 to TRBJ1-5; D is unresolved. The CDR3 loop spans 13 amino acids. Trimming took off 6 bases at V and 0 bases at J, with 9 bases between the two ends. Germline loops: CDR1 DFQATT, CDR2 SNEGSKA (reference sequence). As DNA, the CDR3 is TGCAGTGCCCGACCCCTTAGCAATCAGCCCCAGCATTTT. Protein product: CSARPLSNQPQHF.

This clonotype was seen many times. The gene calls are TRBV5-1 and TRBJ1-1; 8 positions match TRBD1. The CDR3 spans 16 residues. Germline-derived CDR1 and CDR2 are SGHRS and YFSETQ. With V trimmed by 0 bases and J by 0 bases, 4 bases remained unmatched. CDR3 amino acids: CASSLGTGTMNTEAFF. In DNA, the CDR3 is TGCGCCAGCAGCTTGGGGACAGGGACCATGAACACTGAAGCTTTCTTT.

Ten or more counts support this clonotype. The J gene is TRBJ1-4, the V gene TRBV21-1. TRBV21-1 counts as a pseudogene. This CDR3 region has 18 residues. DNA for the CDR3: TGTGCCAGGAGCAAGGGTGGGAGGGCAAGTGACCCGAATGAAAAACTGTTTTTT. It specifies CARSKGGRASDPNEKLFF.

This clonotype was seen at least ten times. This CDR3 reads CASSLLAGANEQYV. The CDR3 DNA reads TGTGCCAGCAGTTTACTAGCGGGGGCTAACGAGCAGTACGTC. The chain combines TRBV27 with TRBJ2-7; 10 bases match TRBD2. The CDR3 covers 14 residues. The ends lost 2 bases at V and 5 bases at J; junction bases unmatched: 3. Looked up from germline, CDR1 is MNHEY and CDR2 is SMNVEV (reference sequence).

This clonotype was picked up many times. The chain recombines TRBV20-1 with TRBJ1-1; the D gene is possibly TRBD1 (5 bases). CDR1 and CDR2 from the germline V gene are DFQATT and SNEGSKA (reference sequence). The CDR3 spans 14 residues. Trimming shortened V by 2 bases and J by 1 base, and 11 bases separated the two germline ends. CDR3 residues: CSARMAGSNTEAFF. The DNA for the CDR3 is TGCAGTGCTAGAATGGCAGGGTCGAACACTGAAGCTTTCTTT.

This clonotype was detected ten times or more. CDR3 loop: CASMTSGNEQYF. CDR3 nucleotides: TGTGCCAGCATGACTAGCGGGAACGAGCAGTACTTC. The chain is built from TRBV6-2 or TRBV6-3 and TRBJ2-7; TRBD2 aligns across 11 bases. The CDR3 has 12 amino acids. The V segment lost 7 bases and the J segment 5 bases; nucleotides outside the gene matches: 1. Per the germline V gene, CDR1 is MNHEY and CDR2 is SVGEGT.